This section outlines one T cell receptor beta chain sequence together with its context. TCRdb reprocessed the 5' RACE reads with MiXCR, giving one entry per CDR3 protein. The table records under 400,000 distinct CDR3 sequences, approximately 10% of them present only once. These data are taken from a study of T cells after yellow fever vaccination. This receptor was identified in a man younger than 35 who received the YFV17D yellow fever vaccine. Specimen: PBMCs, collected on the day of the first yellow fever vaccination.

CDR3 DNA: TGTGCCAGCTCACCTGACAGGGTTGAGCAGTTCTTC. The encoded protein is CASSPDRVEQFF. The chain recombines TRBV18 with TRBJ2-1, with 7 bases fitting TRBD1. CDR1 is KGHSH and CDR2 is LQKENI in the germline V gene. After removal of 3 bases from V and 9 bases from J, the junction contained 2 bases not matched to a gene. The CDR3 is made up of 12 amino acids.